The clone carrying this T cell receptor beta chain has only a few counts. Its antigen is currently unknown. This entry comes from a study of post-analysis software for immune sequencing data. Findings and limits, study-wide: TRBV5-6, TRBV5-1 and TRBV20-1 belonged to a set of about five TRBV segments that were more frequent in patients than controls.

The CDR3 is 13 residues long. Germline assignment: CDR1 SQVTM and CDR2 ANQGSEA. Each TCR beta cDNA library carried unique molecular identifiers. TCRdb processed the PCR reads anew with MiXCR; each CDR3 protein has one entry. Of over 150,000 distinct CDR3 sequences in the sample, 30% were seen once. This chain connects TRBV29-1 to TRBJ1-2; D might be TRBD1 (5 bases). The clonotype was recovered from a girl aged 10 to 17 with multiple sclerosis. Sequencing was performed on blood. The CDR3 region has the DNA TGCAGGGGATGTGGGGGGACTAACTATGGCTACACCTTC. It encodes CRGCGGTNYGYTF.